These T cell receptor beta chains were read from a single sample in a study of T cells in Graves' hyperthyroidism and ophthalmopathy. MiXCR, run by TCRdb on the multiplex PCR reads, gives a single entry per CDR3 protein. The sample consists of 600,000 to 800,000 distinct CDR3 sequences, roughly a third of them appearing once. Sequenced input: blood. Receptors originate from a woman aged 40-49 years with Graves' hyperthyroidism. CDR3s include the opening cysteine and the closing phenylalanine or tryptophan. The D gene is left open where the match is weak.

D gene,J gene,V gene,CDR3 protein
.,TRBJ1-1,TRBV4-3,CASSQGDQGNTEAFF
TRBD1,TRBJ1-1,TRBV12-3/TRBV12-4,CASRWGTGEAEAFF
TRBD2,TRBJ2-1,TRBV29-1,CSAFSGTPYNEQFF
.,TRBJ1-2,TRBV24-1,CATIGAANYGYTF
.,TRBJ2-5,TRBV4-3,CASSQDEGVETQYF
TRBD2,TRBJ2-7,TRBV20-1,CSAPLGGRGYEQYF
TRBD2,TRBJ2-7,TRBV20-1,CSARLALNNEQYF
.,TRBJ2-1,TRBV7-9,CATETISYNEQFF
TRBD2,TRBJ2-3,TRBV20-1,CSARDPLAGGSDTQYF
TRBD1,TRBJ2-5,TRBV6-5,CASTTTGGRETQYF
.,TRBJ1-1,TRBV18,CASSPGAVGNTEAFF
.,TRBJ2-7,TRBV4-3,CASSQGVGSGYEQYF
TRBD1,TRBJ1-5,TRBV7-2,CASSPTGEEEPQHF
.,TRBJ2-5,TRBV29-1,CSVAFEGETQYF
.,TRBJ1-1,TRBV10-3,CAAGRGRSTEAFF
.,TRBJ2-2,TRBV5-1,CASSQGSVSNTGELFF
.,TRBJ1-6,TRBV20-1,CSASLGLSGSPLHF
.,TRBJ2-5,TRBV7-2,CASSLGTGDLQTQYF
.,TRBJ2-5,TRBV29-1,CSVHGPSLQTQYF
TRBD1,TRBJ1-1,TRBV6-5,CASSRDSAEAFF
.,TRBJ2-7,TRBV6-5,CAIRRGWEQYF
TRBD1,TRBJ1-1,TRBV5-6,CASSVTGRDTEAFF
.,TRBJ2-7,TRBV6-5,CASSEGGSYEQYF
.,TRBJ2-2,TRBV10-3,CAIRDGTNTGELFF
.,TRBJ1-2,TRBV6-2/TRBV6-3,CASSYANYGYTF